Here is one T cell receptor (beta chain) with its context. The antigen remains unidentified. From germline, CDR1 is SGHAT and CDR2 FQNNGV. Trimming took off 5 bases at V and 4 bases at J, with 14 bases between the two ends. The CDR3 has 14 residues. This entry is derived from a study of CD8 T cells in ankylosing spondylitis. Notes on the study in general: A subset of motif variants has previously been described in the synovial fluid and blood of reactive arthritis. It was reported that disease-linked clones were significantly enriched in matched ankylosing spondylitis synovial fluid. What seemed typical of ankylosing spondylitis blood was a TCR beta motif built from roughly eight highly homologous variants.

Library preparation for TCR beta used quantitative 5'-RACE with molecular barcodes. TCRdb called the 5' RACE reads again in MiXCR, with one record for every CDR3 protein. There are 470,000 or so distinct CDR3 sequences in the sample; 25% to 30% occur only once, and roughly 0.9% lies in the top ten. The genes are TRBV11-2 and TRBJ1-2, with D unclear. Sequencing was done on a sample of blood, either unsorted or a sorted T cell fraction (not recorded which). The clonotype was recovered from a male donor with ankylosing spondylitis. CDR3: CASSPERVGYGYTF. As DNA, the CDR3 is TGTGCCAGCAGCCCCGAGAGAGTTGGCTATGGCTACACCTTC.